Below, 17 T cell receptor beta chains from the same sample are listed, as sequenced in a study of blood T cell repertoires in COVID-19. The data were produced by immunoSEQ multiplex PCR, yet TCRdb's version contains in-frame clones alone and is incomplete. The sample holds about 220,000 clones, 90% seen once. Sequencing was done on a sample of PBMCs or T cells enriched from blood (not recorded which). These receptors came from a man aged 25-45 years who had been exposed to COVID-19.

This clone was detected only once. The rearrangement joins TRBV5-4 to TRBJ2-3; 7 bases match TRBD2. Germline lookup yields CDR1 SGHNT and CDR2 YYREEE (reference sequence). This CDR3 contains 16 residues. After removal of 0 bases from V and 2 bases from J, the junction contained 6 bases not matched to a gene. In DNA form, the CDR3 reads TGTGCCAGCAGCTTGGTTGCGGGGGTACCCACAGATACGCAGTATTTT. Translated: CASSLVAGVPTDTQYF.

Here the CDR3 DNA reads TGTGCCAGCAGCGTAGTCGCGAGCGGGGTGATAGATACGCAGTATTTT. Translated: CASSVVASGVIDTQYF. V is TRBV9 and J is TRBJ2-3; 7 nucleotides agree with TRBD2. CDR1 and CDR2 (germline): SGDLS, YYNGEE. The CDR3 covers 16 residues. Trimming took 0 bases from V and 5 from J; bases not matched to a gene: 9. Supplemented by reference TRBV9 and TRBJ2-3, the full variable domain reads DSGVTQTPKHLITATGQRVTLRCSPRSGDLSVYWYQQSLDQGLQFLIQYYNGEERAKGNILERFSAQQFPDLHSELNLSSLELGDSALYFCASSVVASGVIDTQYFGPGTRLTVL.

The chain joins TRBV10-2 to TRBJ1-1; D is uncertain. The CDR3 sequence is 11 residues long. Germline CDR1 WSHSY, CDR2 SAAADI. V was pared by 2 bases and J by 7 bases, with 5 bases between. The CDR3: CASSENGEAFF. For the CDR3, the DNA is TGCGCCAGCAGTGAGAACGGTGAAGCTTTCTTT.

This chain connects TRBV3-1 (or the pseudogene TRBV3-2) to TRBJ2-7; TRBD1 aligns across 10 bases. Trimming took 0 bases from V and 2 from J; bases not matched to a gene: 4. This CDR3 contains 16 residues. Germline loops: CDR1 LGHDT, CDR2 YNNKEL (reference sequence). The CDR3 sequence is CASSQDFGTGAYEQYF. CDR3 DNA: TGTGCCAGCAGCCAAGATTTTGGGACAGGGGCCTACGAGCAGTACTTC.

The chain carries TRBV5-6 and TRBJ1-5; TRBD1 agrees at 9 bases. Germline trimming cut 0 bases from V and 4 bases from J; bases unmatched to any gene: 8. The CDR3 length is 17 residues. CDR1 and CDR2 from the germline V gene are SGHDT and YYEEEE. The CDR3 region is CASSLGGIGQGNQPQHF. For the CDR3, the DNA is TGTGCCAGCAGCTTGGGAGGTATCGGACAGGGGAATCAGCCCCAGCATTTT.

The chain carries TRBV15 and TRBJ2-3; TRBD1 aligns across 9 bases. The CDR3 covers 14 residues. Germline V lookup: CDR1 LNHNV, CDR2 YYDKDF (reference sequence). The V gene end was trimmed by 7 bases and the J gene end by 1 base; junction bases not matched to a gene: 3. The CDR3 protein is CATNRDRGTDTQYF. For the CDR3, the DNA is TGTGCCACCAACCGGGACAGGGGCACAGATACGCAGTATTTT.

The J gene is TRBJ1-4, the V gene TRBV2; 7 positions agree with TRBD1. The length of the CDR3 is 15 residues. V lost 8 bases, J lost 7 bases, and 13 bases stayed unmatched. The germline V gene encodes CDR1 SNHLY and CDR2 FYNNEI. Here the CDR3 reads CASSLSPRTGEKLFF. Written as DNA, the CDR3 is TGTGCCAGCTCCCTCTCCCCGAGGACAGGTGAAAAACTGTTTTTT.

J is TRBJ1-2 and V is TRBV19, with a weak D call TRBD1 (6 bases). Trimming stripped 7 bases from V and 3 bases from J, with 18 bases between. Germline values: CDR1 LNHDA, CDR2 SQIVND (reference sequence). The CDR3 spans 15 residues. This CDR3 is CASIGGVVNDYGYTF. Written as DNA, the CDR3 is TGTGCCAGTATAGGGGGAGTGGTGAATGACTATGGCTACACCTTC.

V and J are TRBV4-2 and TRBJ2-3, with TRBD2 matching 12 bases. The CDR3 contains 16 residues. CDR1 is LGHNA, CDR2 YNFKEQ, per germline. The J segment lost 3 bases and the V segment lost 4 bases, leaving 5 bases of the junction unmatched. The CDR3 loop is CASSRETSGGTDTQYF. The CDR3 bases are TGTGCCAGCAGCCGAGAAACTAGCGGGGGGACAGATACGCAGTATTTT.

The CDR3 spells CASSETGSVGETQYF. The CDR3 DNA reads as TGTGCCAGCAGCGAGACGGGTAGTGTGGGTGAGACCCAGTACTTC. This chain connects TRBV3-1 (or the pseudogene TRBV3-2) to TRBJ2-5; D call uncertain. Trimming removed 5 bases from V and 5 bases from J, with 18 bases in between. The CDR3 length is 15 residues. Germline CDR1 reads LGHDT; CDR2 reads YNNKEL (reference sequence).

This rearrangement joins TRBV6-5 to TRBJ2-7; 11 nucleotides agree with TRBD1. The CDR3 consists of 14 residues. In germline, CDR1 is MNHEY, CDR2 SVGAGI. Trimming took 6 bases from V and 7 from J; bases not matched to a gene: 8. The CDR3 here is CASSHGQGAGEQYF. The CDR3 coding sequence is TGTGCCAGCAGCCACGGACAGGGGGCGGGAGAGCAGTACTTC.

V is TRBV27 and J is TRBJ1-5; TRBD1 is a possible D gene (6 bases). Germline V CDR1 and CDR2: MNHEY, SMNVEV (reference sequence). This CDR3 has 14 residues. V was clipped by 6 bases and J by 6 bases, with 15 bases between them. The CDR3 is CASRRQVDRQPQHF. In nucleotides, the CDR3 is TGTGCCAGCAGGAGACAGGTAGATCGTCAGCCCCAGCATTTT.

The V and J genes are TRBV5-1 and TRBJ1-2, with D hard to call. V was trimmed by 0 bases and J by 1 base, leaving 13 bases between them. The CDR3 totals 16 residues. The germline CDR1 and CDR2 sequences are SGHRS and YFSETQ. CDR3 bases: TGCGCCAGCAGCTTGGCCTTACGGCGGGGTAACTATGGCTACACCTTC. This sequence encodes CASSLALRRGNYGYTF.

The chain carries TRBV4-1 and TRBJ2-3; 10 positions match TRBD2. J was trimmed by 3 bases and V by 0 bases; bases with no gene match: 12. This CDR3 comprises 19 residues. Germline V lookup: CDR1 MGHRA, CDR2 YSYEKL. The CDR3, as DNA: TGCGCCAGCAGCCAAGATATCGAGCGGGGGGGCCGGGTGACAGATACGCAGTATTTT. Residues: CASSQDIERGGRVTDTQYF.

Written as DNA, the CDR3 is TGTGCCAGCAGCAGGGGGACACCAGTGGTGGAGAAACTGTTTTTT. It translates to CASSRGTPVVEKLFF. The V call is TRBV2, the J call TRBJ1-4; 7 bases match TRBD1. Germline V gene data show CDR1 as SNHLY and CDR2 as FYNNEI. V dropped 6 bases and J dropped 11; count of bases not matched to a gene: 15. This CDR3 has 15 amino acids.

CDR3 region: CASSFSVLDRGDYGYTF. CDR3 DNA sequence: TGTGCCAGCAGTTTTAGCGTATTAGACAGGGGCGACTATGGCTACACCTTC. The chain is built from TRBV5-5 and TRBJ1-2; TRBD1 agrees at 8 bases. Germline V gene lookup returns CDR1 SGHKS and CDR2 YYEKEE (reference sequence). The CDR3 is made up of 17 amino acids. Losses at the gene ends were 5 bases for V and 3 bases for J; bases not matched to a gene: 15.

The chain carries TRBV3-1 (or the pseudogene TRBV3-2) and TRBJ2-3; no firm D call. Germline CDR1 reads LGHDT; CDR2 reads YNNKEL (reference sequence). Trimming took 1 base from V and 1 from J, leaving 12 bases between them. This CDR3 contains 16 residues. CDR3 sequence reads: CASSQGLVSGTDTQYF. CDR3 nucleotides: TGTGCCAGCAGCCAAGGGCTAGTCTCGGGCACAGATACGCAGTATTTT.